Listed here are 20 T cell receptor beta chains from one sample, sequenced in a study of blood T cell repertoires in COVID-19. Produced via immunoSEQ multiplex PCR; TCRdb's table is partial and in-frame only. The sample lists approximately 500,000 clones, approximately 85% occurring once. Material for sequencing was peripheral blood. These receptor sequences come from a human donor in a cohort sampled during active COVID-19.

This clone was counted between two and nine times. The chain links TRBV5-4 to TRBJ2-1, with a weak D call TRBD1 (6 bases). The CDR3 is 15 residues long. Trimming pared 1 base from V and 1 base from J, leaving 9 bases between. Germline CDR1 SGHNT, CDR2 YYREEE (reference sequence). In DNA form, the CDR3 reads TGTGCCAGCAGCTTGACTCAGGGGTCCTACAATGAGCAGTTCTTC. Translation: CASSLTQGSYNEQFF.

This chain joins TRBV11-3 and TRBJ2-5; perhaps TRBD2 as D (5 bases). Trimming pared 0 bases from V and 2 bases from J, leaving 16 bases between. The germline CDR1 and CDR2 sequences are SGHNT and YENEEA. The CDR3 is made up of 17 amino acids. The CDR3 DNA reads TGTGCCAGCAGCTTAGAGGGCTGGGTAGCGAAACAAGAGACCCAGTACTTC. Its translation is CASSLEGWVAKQETQYF.

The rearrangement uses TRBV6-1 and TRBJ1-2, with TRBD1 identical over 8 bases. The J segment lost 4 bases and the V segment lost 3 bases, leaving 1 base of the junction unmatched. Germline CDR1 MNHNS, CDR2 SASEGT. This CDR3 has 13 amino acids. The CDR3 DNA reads TGTGCCAGCAGTGAGGACAGGGTCTATGGCTACACCTTC. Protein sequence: CASSEDRVYGYTF.

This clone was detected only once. The chain's CDR3 is CASSPTSGNQETQYF. The CDR3, as DNA: TGTGCCAGCAGCCCGACTAGCGGAAACCAAGAGACCCAGTACTTC. The chain carries TRBV7-2 and TRBJ2-5; the match to TRBD2 covers 9 bases. The CDR3 has 15 residues. The germline V gene encodes CDR1 SGHTA and CDR2 FQGNSA. Germline trimming cut 5 bases from V and 0 bases from J; bases unmatched to any gene: 4.

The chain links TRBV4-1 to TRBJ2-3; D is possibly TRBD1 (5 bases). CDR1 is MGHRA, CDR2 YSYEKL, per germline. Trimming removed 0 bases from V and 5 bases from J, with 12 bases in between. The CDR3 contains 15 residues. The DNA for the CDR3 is TGCGCCAGCAGCCAAGAGGGCAGGGAAGTAGATACGCAGTATTTT. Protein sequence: CASSQEGREVDTQYF.

For the CDR3, the DNA is TGTGCCAGCAGCCCCCTGGGAGTCGGCCCTTACGAGCAGTACTTC. This codes for CASSPLGVGPYEQYF. The V call is TRBV9, the J call TRBJ2-7, with a weak D call TRBD2 (5 bases). V gave up 4 bases and J gave up 4 bases, with 18 bases separating them. There are 15 residues in the CDR3. From germline, CDR1 is SGDLS and CDR2 YYNGEE. The full variable domain, its missing parts supplied by reference TRBV9 and TRBJ2-7, is DSGVTQTPKHLITATGQRVTLRCSPRSGDLSVYWYQQSLDQGLQFLIQYYNGEERAKGNILERFSAQQFPDLHSELNLSSLELGDSALYFCASSPLGVGPYEQYFGPGTRLTVT.

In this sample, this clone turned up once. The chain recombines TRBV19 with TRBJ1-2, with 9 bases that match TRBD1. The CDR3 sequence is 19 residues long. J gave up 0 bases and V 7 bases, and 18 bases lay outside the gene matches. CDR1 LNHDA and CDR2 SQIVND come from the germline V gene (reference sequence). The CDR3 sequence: CASNQKRRDRERANYGYTF. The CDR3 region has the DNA TGTGCCAGTAACCAAAAGCGCCGGGACAGGGAACGAGCTAACTATGGCTACACCTTC.

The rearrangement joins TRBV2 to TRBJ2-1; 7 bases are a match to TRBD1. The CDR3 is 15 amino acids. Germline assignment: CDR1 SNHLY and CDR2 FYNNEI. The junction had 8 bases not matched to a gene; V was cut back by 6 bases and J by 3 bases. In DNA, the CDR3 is TGTGCCAGCAGCCCGGACAGGCCGAGCTACAATGAGCAGTTCTTC. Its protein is CASSPDRPSYNEQFF.

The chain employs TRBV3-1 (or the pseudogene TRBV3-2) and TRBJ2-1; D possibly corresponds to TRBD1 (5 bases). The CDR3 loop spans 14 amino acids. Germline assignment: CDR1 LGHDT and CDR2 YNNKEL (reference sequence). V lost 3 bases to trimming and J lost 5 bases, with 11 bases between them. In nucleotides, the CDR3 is TGTGCCAGCAGCCACAGGCCCAGGGACAATGAGCAGTTCTTC. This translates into CASSHRPRDNEQFF.

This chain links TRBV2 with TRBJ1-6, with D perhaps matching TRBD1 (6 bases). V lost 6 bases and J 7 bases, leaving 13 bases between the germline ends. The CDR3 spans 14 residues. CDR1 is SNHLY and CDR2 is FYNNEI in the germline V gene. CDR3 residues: CASRPSQGNSPLHF. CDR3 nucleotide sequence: TGTGCCAGCAGGCCGTCACAGGGCAATTCACCCCTCCACTTT.

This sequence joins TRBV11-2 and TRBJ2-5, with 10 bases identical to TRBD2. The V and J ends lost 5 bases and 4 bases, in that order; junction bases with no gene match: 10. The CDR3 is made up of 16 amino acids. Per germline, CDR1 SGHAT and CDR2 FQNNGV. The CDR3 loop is CASSPSSGSAPETQYF. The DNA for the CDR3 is TGTGCCAGCAGCCCCTCTAGCGGGAGCGCCCCAGAGACCCAGTACTTC.

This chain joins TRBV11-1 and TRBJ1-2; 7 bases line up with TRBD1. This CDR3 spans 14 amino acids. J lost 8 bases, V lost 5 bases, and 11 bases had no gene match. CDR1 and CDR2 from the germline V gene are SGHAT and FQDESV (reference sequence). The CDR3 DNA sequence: TGTGCCAGCAGCGGGGACAGCATCTGGGGAGGCTACACCTTC. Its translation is CASSGDSIWGGYTF.

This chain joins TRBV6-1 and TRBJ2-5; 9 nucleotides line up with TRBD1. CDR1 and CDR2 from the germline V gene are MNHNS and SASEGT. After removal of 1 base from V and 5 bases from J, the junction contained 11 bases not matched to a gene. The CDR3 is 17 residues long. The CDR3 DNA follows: TGTGCCAGCAGTGAAGGGGCCCTACAGGGGGCAGGTGAGACCCAGTACTTC. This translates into CASSEGALQGAGETQYF.

CDR3: CASSLGGSGSIIQYF. Written as DNA, the CDR3 is TGTGCCAGCAGTTTGGGAGGTAGCGGGAGTATCATTCAGTACTTC. This chain joins TRBV6-2 or TRBV6-3 and TRBJ2-4; 9 nucleotides agree with TRBD2. CDR3 length equals 15 residues. Germline V lookup: CDR1 MNHEY, CDR2 SVGEGT. Trimming took 4 bases from V and 9 from J; bases not matched to a gene: 10.

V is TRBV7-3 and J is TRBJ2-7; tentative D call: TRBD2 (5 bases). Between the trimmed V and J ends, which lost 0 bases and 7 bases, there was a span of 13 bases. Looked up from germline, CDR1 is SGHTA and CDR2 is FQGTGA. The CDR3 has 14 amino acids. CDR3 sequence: CASSLTSESREQYF. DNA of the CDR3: TGTGCCAGCAGCTTAACTAGCGAGTCAAGGGAGCAGTACTTC.

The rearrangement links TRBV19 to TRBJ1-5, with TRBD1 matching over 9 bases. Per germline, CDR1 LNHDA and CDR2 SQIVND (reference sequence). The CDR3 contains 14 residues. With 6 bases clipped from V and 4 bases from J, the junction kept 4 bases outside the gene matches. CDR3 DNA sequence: TGTGCCAGTAGCCCTGGACAGGGGAATCAGCCCCAGCATTTT. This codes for CASSPGQGNQPQHF.

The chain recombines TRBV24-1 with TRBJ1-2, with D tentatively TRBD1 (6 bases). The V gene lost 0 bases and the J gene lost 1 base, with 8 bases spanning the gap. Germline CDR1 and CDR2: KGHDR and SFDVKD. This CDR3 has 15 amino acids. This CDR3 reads CATSDLDRLNYGYTF. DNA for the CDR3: TGTGCCACCAGTGATTTGGACAGGCTTAACTATGGCTACACCTTC.

This CDR3 is CAWGTGYTEAFF. Here the CDR3 DNA reads TGTGCCTGGGGGACTGGGTACACTGAAGCTTTCTTT. The rearrangement links TRBV30 to TRBJ1-1; D possibly corresponds to TRBD1 (5 bases). In germline, CDR1 is GTSNPN, CDR2 SVGIG (reference sequence). With 5 bases removed from V and 3 bases from J, the gap between germline ends came to 10 bases. The CDR3 is made up of 12 amino acids.

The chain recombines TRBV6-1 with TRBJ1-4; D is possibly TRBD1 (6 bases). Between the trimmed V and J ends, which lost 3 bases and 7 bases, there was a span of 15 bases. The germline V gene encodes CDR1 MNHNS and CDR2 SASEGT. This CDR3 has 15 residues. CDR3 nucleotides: TGTGCCAGCAGTGAGCCGACAGGCTGGGCTGAAAAACTGTTTTTT. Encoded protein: CASSEPTGWAEKLFF.

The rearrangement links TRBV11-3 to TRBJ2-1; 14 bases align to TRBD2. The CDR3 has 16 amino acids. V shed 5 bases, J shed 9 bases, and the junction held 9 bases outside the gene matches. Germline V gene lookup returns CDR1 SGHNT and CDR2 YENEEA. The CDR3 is CASSRGLAGARREQFF. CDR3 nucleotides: TGTGCCAGCAGCCGGGGACTAGCGGGAGCGCGACGTGAGCAGTTCTTC.